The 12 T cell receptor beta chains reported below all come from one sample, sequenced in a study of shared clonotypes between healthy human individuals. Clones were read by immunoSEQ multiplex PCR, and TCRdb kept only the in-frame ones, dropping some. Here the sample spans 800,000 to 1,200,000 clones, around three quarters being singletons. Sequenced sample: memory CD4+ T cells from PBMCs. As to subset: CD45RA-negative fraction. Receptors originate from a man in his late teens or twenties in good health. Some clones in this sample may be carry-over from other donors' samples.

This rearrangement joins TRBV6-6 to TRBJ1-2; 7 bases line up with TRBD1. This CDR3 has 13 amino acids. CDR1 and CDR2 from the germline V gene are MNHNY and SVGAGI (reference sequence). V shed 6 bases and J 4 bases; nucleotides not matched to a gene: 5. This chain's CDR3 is CASSLWDSYGYTF. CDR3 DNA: TGTGCCAGCAGCCTTTGGGACAGCTATGGCTACACCTTC.

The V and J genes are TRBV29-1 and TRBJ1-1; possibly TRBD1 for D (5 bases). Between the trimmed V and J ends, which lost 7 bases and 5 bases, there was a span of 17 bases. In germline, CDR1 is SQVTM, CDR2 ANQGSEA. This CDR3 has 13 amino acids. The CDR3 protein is CSGVRGWGTEAFF. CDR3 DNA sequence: TGCAGCGGGGTCCGGGGCTGGGGGACTGAAGCTTTCTTT.

In DNA, the CDR3 is TGTGCCAGCAGGTCCAGCGGGAGGGGTTCCGAGCAGTACTTC. It codes for CASRSSGRGSEQYF. The chain employs TRBV6-6 and TRBJ2-7; TRBD2 matches 10 bases. The CDR3 runs 14 residues. The germline gives CDR1 MNHNY, CDR2 SVGAGI (reference sequence). The J segment lost 6 bases and the V segment lost 6 bases, leaving 8 bases of the junction unmatched.

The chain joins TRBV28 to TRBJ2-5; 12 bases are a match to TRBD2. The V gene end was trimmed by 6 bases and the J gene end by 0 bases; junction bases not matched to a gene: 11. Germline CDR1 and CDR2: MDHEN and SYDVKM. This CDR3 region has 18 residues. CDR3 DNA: TGTGCCAGCAGACAAATAGAAGGGACTAGCGGGTACCAAGAGACCCAGTACTTC. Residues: CASRQIEGTSGYQETQYF.

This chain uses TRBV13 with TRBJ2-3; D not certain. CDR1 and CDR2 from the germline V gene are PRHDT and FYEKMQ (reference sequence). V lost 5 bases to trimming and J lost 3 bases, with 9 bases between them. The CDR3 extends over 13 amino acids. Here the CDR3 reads CASSAARTDTQYF. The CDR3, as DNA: TGTGCCAGCAGCGCGGCCAGGACAGATACGCAGTATTTT.

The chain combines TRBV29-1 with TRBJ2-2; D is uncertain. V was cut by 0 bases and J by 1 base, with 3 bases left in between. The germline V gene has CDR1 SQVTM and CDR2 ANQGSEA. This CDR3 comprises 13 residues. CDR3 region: CSVEEENTGELFF. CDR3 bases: TGCAGCGTTGAAGAAGAGAACACCGGGGAGCTGTTTTTT.

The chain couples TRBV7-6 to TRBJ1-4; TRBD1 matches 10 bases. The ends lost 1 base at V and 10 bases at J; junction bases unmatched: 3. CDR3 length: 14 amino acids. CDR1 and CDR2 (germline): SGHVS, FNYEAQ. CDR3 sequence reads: CASSLGDRGGKLFF. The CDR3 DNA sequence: TGTGCCAGCAGCTTAGGGGACAGGGGTGGAAAACTGTTTTTT.

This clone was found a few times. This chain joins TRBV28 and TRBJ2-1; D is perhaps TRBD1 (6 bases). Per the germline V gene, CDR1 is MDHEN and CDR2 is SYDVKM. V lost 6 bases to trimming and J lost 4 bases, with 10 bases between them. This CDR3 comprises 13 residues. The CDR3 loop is CASRRTEYNEQFF. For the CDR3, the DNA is TGTGCCAGCAGGCGGACAGAGTACAATGAGCAGTTCTTC.

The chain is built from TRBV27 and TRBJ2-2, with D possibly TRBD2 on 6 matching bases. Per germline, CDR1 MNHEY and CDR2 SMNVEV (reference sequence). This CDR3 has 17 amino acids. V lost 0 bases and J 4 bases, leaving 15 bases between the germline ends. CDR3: CASSLSGSPGLTGELFF. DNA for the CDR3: TGTGCCAGCAGTTTATCGGGTTCGCCGGGACTCACCGGGGAGCTGTTTTTT.

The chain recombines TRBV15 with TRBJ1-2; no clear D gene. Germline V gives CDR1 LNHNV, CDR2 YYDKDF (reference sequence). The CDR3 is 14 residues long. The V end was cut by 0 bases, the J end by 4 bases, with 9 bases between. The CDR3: CATSRDFGVYGYTF. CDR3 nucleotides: TGTGCCACCAGCAGAGACTTCGGGGTCTATGGCTACACCTTC. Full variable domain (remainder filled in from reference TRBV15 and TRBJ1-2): DAMVIQNPRYQVTQFGKPVTLSCSQTLNHNVMYWYQQKSSQAPKLLFHYYDKDFNNEADTPDNFQSRRPNTSFCFLDIRSPGLGDTAMYLCATSRDFGVYGYTFGSGTRLTVV.

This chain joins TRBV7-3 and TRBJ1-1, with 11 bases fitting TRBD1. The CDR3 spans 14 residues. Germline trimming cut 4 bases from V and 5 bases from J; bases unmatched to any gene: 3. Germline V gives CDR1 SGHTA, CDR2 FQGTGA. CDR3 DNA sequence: TGTGCCAGCAGCTGGGACAGGGGGTCGACTGAAGCTTTCTTT. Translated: CASSWDRGSTEAFF.

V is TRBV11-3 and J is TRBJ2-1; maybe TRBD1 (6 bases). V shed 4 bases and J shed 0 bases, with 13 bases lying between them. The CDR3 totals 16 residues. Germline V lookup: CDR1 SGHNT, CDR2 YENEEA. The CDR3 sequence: CASSWRQASSYNEQFF. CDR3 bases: TGTGCCAGCAGCTGGAGACAGGCGAGCTCCTACAATGAGCAGTTCTTC.